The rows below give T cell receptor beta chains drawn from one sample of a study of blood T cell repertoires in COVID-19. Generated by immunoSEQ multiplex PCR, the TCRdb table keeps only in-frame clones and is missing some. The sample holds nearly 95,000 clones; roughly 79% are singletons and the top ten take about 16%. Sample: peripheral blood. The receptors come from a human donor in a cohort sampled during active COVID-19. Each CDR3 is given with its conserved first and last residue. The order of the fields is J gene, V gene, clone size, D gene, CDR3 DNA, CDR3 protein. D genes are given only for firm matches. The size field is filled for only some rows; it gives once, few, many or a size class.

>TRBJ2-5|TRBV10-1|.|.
TGCGCCAGCAGTGAAGGGGGAACAGCCCGGGAGACCCAGTACTTC
CASSEGGTARETQYF
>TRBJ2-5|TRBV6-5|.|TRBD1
TGTGCCAGCACCCGAGGGGGCCTGGAGACCCAGTACTTC
CASTRGGLETQYF
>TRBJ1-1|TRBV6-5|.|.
TGTGCCAGCAGAACGCTTCGGGTGGACACTGAAGCTTTCTTT
CASRTLRVDTEAFF
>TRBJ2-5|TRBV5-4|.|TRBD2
TGTGCCAGCAGCAAAACTAGCGGGGGGGCAGGGGAGACCCAGTACTTC
CASSKTSGGAGETQYF
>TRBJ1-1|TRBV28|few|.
TGTGCCAGCAGTCCTCCCTACAGGGAAGCTTTCTTT
CASSPPYREAFF
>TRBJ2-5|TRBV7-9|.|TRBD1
TGTGCCAGCAGCTTCTCCGGGACAGGGGATCCATGGGCCCAGTACTTC
CASSFSGTGDPWAQYF
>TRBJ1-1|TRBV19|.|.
TGTGCCAGTATCTTCCTTCCGGGGACATCGGTGACTGAAGCTTTCTTT
CASIFLPGTSVTEAFF
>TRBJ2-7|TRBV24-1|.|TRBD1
TGTGCCACCAGTGCGGCAGGGGGAACAAACGAGCAGTACTTC
CATSAAGGTNEQYF
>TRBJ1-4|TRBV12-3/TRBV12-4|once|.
TGTGCCAGCAGTTCAAGAGCTCGGGAAAAACTGTTTTTT
CASSSRAREKLFF
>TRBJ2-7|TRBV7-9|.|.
TGTGCCAGCAGCCGCGGGCAGAACTACGAGCAGTACTTC
CASSRGQNYEQYF
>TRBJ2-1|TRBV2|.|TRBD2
TGTGCCAGCAGTGAAAATAGCGGGAGGGCGCATGAGCAGTTCTTC
CASSENSGRAHEQFF
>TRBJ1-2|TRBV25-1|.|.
TGTGCCAGCAGTAGGACAGACCGTTACTATGGCTACACCTTC
CASSRTDRYYGYTF
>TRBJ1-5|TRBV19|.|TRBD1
TGTGCCAGTACCATGGGGACAGGGGGAAGGCAGCCCCAGCATTTT
CASTMGTGGRQPQHF
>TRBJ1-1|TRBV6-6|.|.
TGTGCCAGCAGTTACGCGAGGAACACTGAAGCTTTCTTT
CASSYARNTEAFF
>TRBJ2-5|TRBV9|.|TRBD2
TGTGCCAGCAGCTCCCCTAGCGGGGGGGCCTCAGAGACCCAGTACTTC
CASSSPSGGASETQYF
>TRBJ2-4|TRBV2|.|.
TGTGCCAGCAGTGAAGAGGGGCCAGGCATTCAGTACTTC
CASSEEGPGIQYF
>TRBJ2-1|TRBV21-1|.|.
TGTGCCAGCAGCCAAGCCCGTGGAGGTTACAACTACAATGAGCAGTTCTTC
CASSQARGGYNYNEQFF
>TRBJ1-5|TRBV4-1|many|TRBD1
TGCGCCAGCAGCCAAGTGGACAGGGCAAGCAATCAGCCCCAGCATTTT
CASSQVDRASNQPQHF
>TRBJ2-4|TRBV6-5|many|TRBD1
TGTGCCAGCAGACCCACCCCAGGGGGCGCGTACATTCAGTACTTC
CASRPTPGGAYIQYF
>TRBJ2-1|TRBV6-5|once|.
TGTGCCAGCAGTCTGGCGGGAATACACAATGAGCAGTTCTTC
CASSLAGIHNEQFF
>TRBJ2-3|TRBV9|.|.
TGTGCCAGCAGCCCGCGACTGATAGATACGCAGTATTTT
CASSPRLIDTQYF
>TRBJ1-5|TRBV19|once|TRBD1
TGTGCCAGTAGGCCGACAGGGGTCAATCAGCCCCAGCATTTT
CASRPTGVNQPQHF
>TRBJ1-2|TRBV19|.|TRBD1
TGTGCCAGTAGTTCCCGGGACAGGGCATATGGCTACACCTTC
CASSSRDRAYGYTF
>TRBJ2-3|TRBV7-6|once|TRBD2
TGTGCCAGCAGCCTACGACTAGCGGGGTCCGCGAGCACAGATACGCAGTATTTT
CASSLRLAGSASTDTQYF
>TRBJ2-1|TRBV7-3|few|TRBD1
TGTGCCAGCAGCCAAGACAGGGGAGGTAGGAATGAGCAGTTCTTC
CASSQDRGGRNEQFF
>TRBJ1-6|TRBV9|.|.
TGTGCCAGCAGCCCCCAAGGGGATAATTCACCCCTCCACTTT
CASSPQGDNSPLHF
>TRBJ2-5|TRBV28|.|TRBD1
TGTGCCAGCAGTTCCACAGGGGCCTGGGAGACCCAGTACTTC
CASSSTGAWETQYF
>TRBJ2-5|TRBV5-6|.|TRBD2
TGTGCCAGCAGCTTAAGGCCTAGCGGGGGGAAAGAGACCCAGTACTTC
CASSLRPSGGKETQYF
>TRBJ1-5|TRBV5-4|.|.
TGTGCCAGCAGCTTAATGGGGGCTAGCAATCAGCCCCAGCATTTT
CASSLMGASNQPQHF
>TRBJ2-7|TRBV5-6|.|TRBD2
TGTGCCAGCAAACTAGCGGGAGTGGGTGAGCAGTACTTC
CASKLAGVGEQYF
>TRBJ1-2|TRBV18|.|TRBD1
TGTGCCAGCTCACCACAATCGAGACCAGGGGGGAACTATGGCTACACCTTC
CASSPQSRPGGNYGYTF
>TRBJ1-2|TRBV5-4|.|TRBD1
TGTGCCAGCAGCGTGGACAGGGCCCGTGGCTACACCTTC
CASSVDRARGYTF
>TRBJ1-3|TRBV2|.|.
TGTGCCAGCAGTGGGCGGGTGAACTCTGGAAACACCATATATTTT
CASSGRVNSGNTIYF
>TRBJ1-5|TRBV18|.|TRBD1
TGTGCCAGCTCACCCTCGGGACAGGGGACCGGCAATCAGCCCCAGCATTTT
CASSPSGQGTGNQPQHF
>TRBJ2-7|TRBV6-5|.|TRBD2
TGTGCCAGCAGTAGCGGGACAGCGGGGGGGGACGAGCAGTACTTC
CASSSGTAGGDEQYF
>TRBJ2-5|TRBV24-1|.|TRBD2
TGTGCCACCAGCCTTAGCGGGAGGGCCGGGGAGACCCAGTACTTC
CATSLSGRAGETQYF
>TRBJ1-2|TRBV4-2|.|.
TGTGCCAGCAGCCAAGAGAGCAGGGGAATCTTCTATGGCTACACCTTC
CASSQESRGIFYGYTF